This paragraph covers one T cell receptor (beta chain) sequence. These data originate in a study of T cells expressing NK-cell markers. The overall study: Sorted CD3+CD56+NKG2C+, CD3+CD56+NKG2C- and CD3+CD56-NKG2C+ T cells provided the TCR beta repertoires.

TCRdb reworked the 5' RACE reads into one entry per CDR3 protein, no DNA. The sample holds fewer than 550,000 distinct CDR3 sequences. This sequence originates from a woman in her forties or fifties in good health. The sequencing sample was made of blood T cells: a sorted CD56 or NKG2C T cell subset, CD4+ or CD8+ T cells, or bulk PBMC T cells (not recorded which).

The CDR3: CSAPGTGVGQPQHF. The rearrangement uses TRBV20-1 and TRBJ1-5; the TCRdb call, TRBD1, lacks DNA for checking. Germline CDR1 DFQATT, CDR2 SNEGSKA (reference sequence). This CDR3 contains 14 residues.